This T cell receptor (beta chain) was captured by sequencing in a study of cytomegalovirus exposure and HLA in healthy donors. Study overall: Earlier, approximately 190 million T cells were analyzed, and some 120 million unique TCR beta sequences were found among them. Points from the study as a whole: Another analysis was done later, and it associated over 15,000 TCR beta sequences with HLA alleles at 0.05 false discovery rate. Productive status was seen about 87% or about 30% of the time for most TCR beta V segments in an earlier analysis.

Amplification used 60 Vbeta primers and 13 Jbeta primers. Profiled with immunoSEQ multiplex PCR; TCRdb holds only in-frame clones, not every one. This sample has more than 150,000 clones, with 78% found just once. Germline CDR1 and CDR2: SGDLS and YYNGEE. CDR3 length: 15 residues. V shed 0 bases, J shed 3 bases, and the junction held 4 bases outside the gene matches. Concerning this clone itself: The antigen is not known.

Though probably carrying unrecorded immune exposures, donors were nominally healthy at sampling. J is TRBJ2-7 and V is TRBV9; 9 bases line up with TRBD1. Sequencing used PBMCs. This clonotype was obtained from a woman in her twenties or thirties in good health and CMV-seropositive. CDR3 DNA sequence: TGTGCCAGCAGCGTAGGAGGGACAGGGAACTACGAGCAGTACTTC. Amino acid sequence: CASSVGGTGNYEQYF.